This T cell receptor (beta chain) appears in the sequencing data of a study of T cells in Graves' hyperthyroidism and ophthalmopathy. Study-wide results and limits: Separation of ophthalmopathy from stable hyperthyroidism was achieved by a 13 V-J model.

In this sample, this clonotype turned up a few times. Its antigen is undetermined. A much larger clone differs from this one at a single base, so this may be a read error. Since no conserved phenylalanine or tryptophan closes the CDR3, a read error is the likely cause. RNA transcripts yielded amplified TCR beta CDR3 regions. TCR CDR3 underwent first-round RT-PCR with the HTBI primer set. TCRdb redid the calling of the multiplex PCR reads with MiXCR, one entry per CDR3 protein. Altogether about 770,000 distinct CDR3 sequences are present, around a sixth being singletons, with the ten largest covering around 17%. Each diagnosis was grounded in clinical symptoms, serum thyroxine and TRAb, thyroid ultrasound, and orbital computed tomography. Germline V gene data show CDR1 as SGHNT and CDR2 as YENEEA. The V segment lost 1 base and the J segment 5 bases; nucleotides outside the gene matches: 6. The CDR3 covers 16 residues.

This clonotype was obtained from a woman aged 50 to 60 with Graves' hyperthyroidism that later progressed to Graves' ophthalmopathy. The V call is TRBV11-3, the J call TRBJ2-1; 9 positions match TRBD2. Specimen: blood. The CDR3 spells CASSLGRRGGHNEQFL. CDR3 nucleotide sequence: TGTGCCAGCAGCTTAGGAAGGCGGGGGGGCCACAATGAGCAGTTCCTC.